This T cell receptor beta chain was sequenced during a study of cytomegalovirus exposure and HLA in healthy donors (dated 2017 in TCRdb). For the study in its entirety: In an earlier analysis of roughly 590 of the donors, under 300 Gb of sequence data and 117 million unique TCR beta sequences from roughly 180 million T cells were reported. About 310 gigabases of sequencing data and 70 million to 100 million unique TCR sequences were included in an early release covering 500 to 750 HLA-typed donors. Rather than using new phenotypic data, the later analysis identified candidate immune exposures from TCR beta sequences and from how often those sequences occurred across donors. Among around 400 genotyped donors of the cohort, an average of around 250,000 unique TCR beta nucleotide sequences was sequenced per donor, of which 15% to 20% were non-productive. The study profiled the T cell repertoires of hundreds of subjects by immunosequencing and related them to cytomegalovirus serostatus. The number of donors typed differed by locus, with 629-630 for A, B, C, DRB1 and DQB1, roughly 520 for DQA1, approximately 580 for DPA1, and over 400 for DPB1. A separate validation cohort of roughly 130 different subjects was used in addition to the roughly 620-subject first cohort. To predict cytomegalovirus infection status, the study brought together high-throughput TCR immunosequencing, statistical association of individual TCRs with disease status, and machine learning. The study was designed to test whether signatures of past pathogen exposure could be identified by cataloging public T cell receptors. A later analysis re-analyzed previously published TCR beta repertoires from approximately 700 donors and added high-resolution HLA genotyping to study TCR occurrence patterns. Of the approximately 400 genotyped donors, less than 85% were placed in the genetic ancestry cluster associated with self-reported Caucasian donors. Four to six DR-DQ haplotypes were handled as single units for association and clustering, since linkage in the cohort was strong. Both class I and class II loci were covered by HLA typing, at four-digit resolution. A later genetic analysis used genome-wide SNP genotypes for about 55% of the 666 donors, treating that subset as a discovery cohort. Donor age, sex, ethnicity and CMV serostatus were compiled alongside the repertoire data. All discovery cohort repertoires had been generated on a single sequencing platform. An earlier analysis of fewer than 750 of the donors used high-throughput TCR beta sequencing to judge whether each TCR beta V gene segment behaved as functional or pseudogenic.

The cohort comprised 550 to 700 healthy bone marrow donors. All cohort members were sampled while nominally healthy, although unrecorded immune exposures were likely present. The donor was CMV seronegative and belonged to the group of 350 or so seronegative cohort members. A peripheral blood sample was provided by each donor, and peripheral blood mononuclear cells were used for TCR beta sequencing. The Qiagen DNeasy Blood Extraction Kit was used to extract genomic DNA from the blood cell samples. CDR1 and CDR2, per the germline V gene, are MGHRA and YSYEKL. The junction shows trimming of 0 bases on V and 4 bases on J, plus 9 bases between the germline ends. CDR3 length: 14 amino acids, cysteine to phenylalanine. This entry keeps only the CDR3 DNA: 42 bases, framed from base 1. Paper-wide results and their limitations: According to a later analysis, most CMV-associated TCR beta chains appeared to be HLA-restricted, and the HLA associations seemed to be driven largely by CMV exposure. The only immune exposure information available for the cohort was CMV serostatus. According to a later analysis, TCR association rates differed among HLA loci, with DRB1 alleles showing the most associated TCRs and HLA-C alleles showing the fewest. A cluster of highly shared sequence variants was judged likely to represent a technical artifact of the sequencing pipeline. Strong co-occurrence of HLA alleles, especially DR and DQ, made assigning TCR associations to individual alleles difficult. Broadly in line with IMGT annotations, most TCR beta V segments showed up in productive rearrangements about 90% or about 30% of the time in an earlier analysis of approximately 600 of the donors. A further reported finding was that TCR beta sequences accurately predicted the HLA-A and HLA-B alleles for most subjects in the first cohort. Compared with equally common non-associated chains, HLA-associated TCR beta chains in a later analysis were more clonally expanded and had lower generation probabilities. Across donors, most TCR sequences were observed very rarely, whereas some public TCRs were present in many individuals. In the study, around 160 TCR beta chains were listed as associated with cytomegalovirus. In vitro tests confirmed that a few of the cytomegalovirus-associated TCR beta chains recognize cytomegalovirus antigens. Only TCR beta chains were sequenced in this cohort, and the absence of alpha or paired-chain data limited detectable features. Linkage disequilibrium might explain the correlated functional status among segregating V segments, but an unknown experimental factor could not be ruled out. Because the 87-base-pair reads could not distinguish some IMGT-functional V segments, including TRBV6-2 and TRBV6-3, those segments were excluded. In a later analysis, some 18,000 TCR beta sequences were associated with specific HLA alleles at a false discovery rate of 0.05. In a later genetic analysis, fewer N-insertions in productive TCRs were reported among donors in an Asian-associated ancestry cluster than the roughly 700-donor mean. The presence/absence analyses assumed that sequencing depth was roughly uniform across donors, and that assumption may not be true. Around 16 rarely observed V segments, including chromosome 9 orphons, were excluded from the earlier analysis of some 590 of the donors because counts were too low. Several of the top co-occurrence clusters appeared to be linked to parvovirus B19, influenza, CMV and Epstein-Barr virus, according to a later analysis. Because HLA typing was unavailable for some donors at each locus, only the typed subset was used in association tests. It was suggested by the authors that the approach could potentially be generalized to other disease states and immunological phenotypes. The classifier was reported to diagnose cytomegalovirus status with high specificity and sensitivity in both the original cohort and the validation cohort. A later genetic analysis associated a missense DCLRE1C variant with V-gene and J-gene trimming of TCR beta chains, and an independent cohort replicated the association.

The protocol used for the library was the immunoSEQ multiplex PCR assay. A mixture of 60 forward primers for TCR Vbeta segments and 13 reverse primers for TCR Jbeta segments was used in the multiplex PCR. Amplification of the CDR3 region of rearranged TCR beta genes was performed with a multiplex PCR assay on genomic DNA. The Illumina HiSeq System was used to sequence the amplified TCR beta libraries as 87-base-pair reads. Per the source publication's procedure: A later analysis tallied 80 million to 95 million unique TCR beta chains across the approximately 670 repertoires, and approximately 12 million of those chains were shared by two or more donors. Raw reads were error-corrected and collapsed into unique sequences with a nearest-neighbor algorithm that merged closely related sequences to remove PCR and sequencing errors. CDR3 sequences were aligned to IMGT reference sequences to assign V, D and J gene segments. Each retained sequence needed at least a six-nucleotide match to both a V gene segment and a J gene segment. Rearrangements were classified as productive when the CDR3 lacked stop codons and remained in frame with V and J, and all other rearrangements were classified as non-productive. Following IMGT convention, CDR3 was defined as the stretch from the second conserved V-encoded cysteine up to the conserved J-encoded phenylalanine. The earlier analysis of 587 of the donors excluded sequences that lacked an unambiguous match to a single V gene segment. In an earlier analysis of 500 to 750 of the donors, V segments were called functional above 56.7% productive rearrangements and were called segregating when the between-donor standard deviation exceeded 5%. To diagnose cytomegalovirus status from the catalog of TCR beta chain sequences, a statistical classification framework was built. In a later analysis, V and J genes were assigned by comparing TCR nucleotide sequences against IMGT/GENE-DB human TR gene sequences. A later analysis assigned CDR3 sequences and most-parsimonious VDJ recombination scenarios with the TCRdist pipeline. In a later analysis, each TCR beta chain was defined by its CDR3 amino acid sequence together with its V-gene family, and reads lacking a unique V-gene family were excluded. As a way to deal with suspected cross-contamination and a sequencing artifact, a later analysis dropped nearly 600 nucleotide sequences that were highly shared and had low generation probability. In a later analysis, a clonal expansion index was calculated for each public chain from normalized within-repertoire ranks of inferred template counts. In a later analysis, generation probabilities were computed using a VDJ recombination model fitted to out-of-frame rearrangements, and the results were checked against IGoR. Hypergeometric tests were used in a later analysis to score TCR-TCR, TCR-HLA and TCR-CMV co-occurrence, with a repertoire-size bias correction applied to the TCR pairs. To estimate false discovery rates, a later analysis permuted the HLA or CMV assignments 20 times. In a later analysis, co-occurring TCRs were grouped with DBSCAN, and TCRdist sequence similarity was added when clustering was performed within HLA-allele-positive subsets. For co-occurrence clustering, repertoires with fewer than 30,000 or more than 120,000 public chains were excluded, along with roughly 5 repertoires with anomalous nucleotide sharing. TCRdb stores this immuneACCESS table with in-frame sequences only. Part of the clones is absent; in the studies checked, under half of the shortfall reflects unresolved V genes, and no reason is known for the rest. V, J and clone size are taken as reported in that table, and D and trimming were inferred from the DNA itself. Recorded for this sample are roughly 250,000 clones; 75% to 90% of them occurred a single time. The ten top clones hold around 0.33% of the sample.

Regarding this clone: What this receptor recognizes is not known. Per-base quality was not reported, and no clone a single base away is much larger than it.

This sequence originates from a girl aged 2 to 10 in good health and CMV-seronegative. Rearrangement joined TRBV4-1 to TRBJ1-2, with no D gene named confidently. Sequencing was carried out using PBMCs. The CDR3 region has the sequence CASSQEVTFYGYTF. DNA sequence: TGCGCCAGCAGCCAAGAAGTCACATTCTATGGCTACACCTTC.